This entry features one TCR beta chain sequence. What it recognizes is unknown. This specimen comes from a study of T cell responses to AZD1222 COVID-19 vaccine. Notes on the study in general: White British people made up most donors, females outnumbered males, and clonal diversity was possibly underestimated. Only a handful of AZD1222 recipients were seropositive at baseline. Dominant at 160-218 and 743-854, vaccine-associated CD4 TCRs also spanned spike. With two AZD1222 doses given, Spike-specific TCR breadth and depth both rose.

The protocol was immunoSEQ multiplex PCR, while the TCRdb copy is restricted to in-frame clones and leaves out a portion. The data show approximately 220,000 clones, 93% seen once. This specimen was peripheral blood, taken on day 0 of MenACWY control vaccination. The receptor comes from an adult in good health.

The CDR3 DNA follows: TGTGCCAGCAGACTAGGGACAGGGGGCGCCCAGCCCCAGCATTTT. Its translation is CASRLGTGGAQPQHF. The chain joins TRBV27 to TRBJ1-5, with 12 bases lining up with TRBD1. The ends lost 6 bases at V and 7 bases at J; junction bases unmatched: 7. This CDR3 comprises 15 residues. Germline V lookup: CDR1 MNHEY, CDR2 SMNVEV (reference sequence).